The 20 T cell receptor beta chains below were found in one sample sequenced in a study of T cell changes during pregnancy in multiple sclerosis. Libraries were prepared by immunoSEQ multiplex PCR; TCRdb keeps only in-frame clonotypes and omits some of them. Of about 40,000 clones listed, approximately 92% are singletons. This sample comprised CD8+ T cells from peripheral blood mononuclear cells, obtained in the third trimester of pregnancy. These receptors were collected from a female donor with multiple sclerosis, enrolled in a pregnancy study.

V is TRBV2 and J is TRBJ1-1; D unclear. Germline V gene lookup returns CDR1 SNHLY and CDR2 FYNNEI. The germline V and J ends were trimmed by 5 bases and 1 base, with 14 bases remaining between them. There are 15 residues in the CDR3. This CDR3 reads CASSPSPETNTEAFF. In nucleotides, the CDR3 is TGTGCCAGCAGTCCTTCCCCGGAGACGAACACTGAAGCTTTCTTT.

This chain connects TRBV6-4 to TRBJ1-1, with 11 bases lining up with TRBD1. The CDR3 covers 14 residues. Germline V gene sequence: CDR1 MRHNA, CDR2 SNTAGT. V lost 6 bases, J lost 7 bases, and 7 bases stayed unmatched. The chain's CDR3 is CASRGTGGQGEAFF. In DNA, the CDR3 is TGTGCCAGCAGGGGGACAGGGGGACAAGGTGAAGCTTTCTTT.

In DNA form, the CDR3 reads TGTGCCAGCAGCCGTACCGGGACTGCGAACACTGAAGCTTTCTTT. It yields the protein CASSRTGTANTEAFF. This chain uses TRBV4-2 with TRBJ1-1; possibly TRBD1 for D (5 bases). The V end lost 4 bases, the J end lost 1 base, and 13 bases lay between the germline ends. Per the germline V gene, CDR1 is LGHNA and CDR2 is YNFKEQ. This CDR3 has 15 amino acids.

This chain joins TRBV4-1 and TRBJ1-1; 7 nucleotides match TRBD1. This CDR3 is built from 14 residues. After removal of 4 bases from V and 2 bases from J, the junction contained 4 bases not matched to a gene. The germline V gene encodes CDR1 MGHRA and CDR2 YSYEKL. The CDR3 loop is CASSLGTDNTEAFF. Here the CDR3 DNA reads TGCGCCAGCAGCCTAGGGACAGACAACACTGAAGCTTTCTTT.

The J gene is TRBJ1-1, the V gene TRBV9, with a weak D call TRBD1 (5 bases). The germline V gene has CDR1 SGDLS and CDR2 YYNGEE. This CDR3 has 14 amino acids. Between the trimmed V and J ends, which lost 0 bases and 3 bases, there was a span of 9 bases. In nucleotides, the CDR3 is TGTGCCAGCAGCGTAGGGGGCGATGACACTGAAGCTTTCTTT. It encodes CASSVGGDDTEAFF.

The chain joins TRBV7-6 to TRBJ2-1; a weak D match, TRBD1 (6 bases). The CDR3 extends over 15 amino acids. V lost 3 bases and J lost 4, with 13 bases in between. Per germline, CDR1 SGHVS and CDR2 FNYEAQ. The CDR3 spells CASSFWTERYNEQFF. CDR3 DNA sequence: TGTGCCAGCAGCTTCTGGACAGAGAGGTACAATGAGCAGTTCTTC.

A single count supports this clone. The chain couples TRBV5-1 to TRBJ2-7, with 7 bases aligning to TRBD1. Germline V lookup: CDR1 SGHRS, CDR2 YFSETQ. V was clipped by 4 bases and J by 3 bases; unmatched bases: 4. The CDR3 runs 13 residues. CDR3: CASSPGGYYEQYF. The CDR3 region has the DNA TGCGCCAGCAGCCCAGGGGGTTACTACGAGCAGTACTTC.

This clone was seen once. The chain couples TRBV19 to TRBJ2-3; D is unclear. Deletions cut 3 bases from V and 1 base from J, with 11 bases between. The CDR3 totals 15 residues. Germline V CDR1 and CDR2: LNHDA, SQIVND (reference sequence). The CDR3 is CASSIFNFGTDTQYF. CDR3 sequence (DNA): TGTGCCAGTAGTATTTTCAACTTCGGCACAGATACGCAGTATTTT.

The rearrangement joins TRBV4-3 to TRBJ1-4; D uncertain. The V end was cut by 0 bases, the J end by 7 bases, with 12 bases between. The CDR3 sequence is 15 residues long. CDR1 and CDR2 from the germline V gene are LGHNA and YSLEER. As DNA, the CDR3 is TGCGCCAGCAGCCAAGATTCCGGGTACTCTGAAAAACTGTTTTTT. The encoded protein is CASSQDSGYSEKLFF.

This sequence joins TRBV6-4 and TRBJ2-2; 8 bases fit TRBD2. Germline CDR1 and CDR2: MRHNA and SNTAGT. The CDR3 length is 15 residues. V gave up 7 bases and J gave up 3 bases; unmatched junction bases: 7. The CDR3 loop is CASKAGEGDTGELFF. The CDR3, as DNA: TGTGCCAGCAAAGCGGGAGAGGGGGACACCGGGGAGCTGTTTTTT.

The CDR3 nucleotides are TGTGCCAGCAGCCTTTGGACAACACGTGCTGAGCAGTTCTTC. Amino acids: CASSLWTTRAEQFF. The V call is TRBV28, the J call TRBJ2-1; D might be TRBD1 (5 bases). The germline gives CDR1 MDHEN, CDR2 SYDVKM. V dropped 6 bases and J dropped 9 bases, with 18 bases sitting between them. The length of the CDR3 is 14 residues.

This rearrangement joins TRBV19 to TRBJ2-7, with D perhaps TRBD1 (5 bases). Germline CDR1 and CDR2: LNHDA and SQIVND (reference sequence). V lost 6 bases and J 4 bases, leaving 19 bases between the germline ends. This CDR3 has 15 residues. CDR3 residues: CASRRKEQGWYEQYF. CDR3 bases: TGTGCCAGTAGGAGGAAAGAGCAGGGATGGTACGAGCAGTACTTC.

The chain couples TRBV4-3 to TRBJ2-5; D gene ambiguous. This CDR3 has 15 residues. Germline V gene sequence: CDR1 LGHNA, CDR2 YSLEER. V lost 0 bases to trimming and J lost 1 base, with 9 bases between them. The CDR3 region is CASSQDRALQETQYF. For the CDR3, the DNA is TGCGCCAGCAGCCAAGATAGAGCGCTCCAAGAGACCCAGTACTTC.

The chain employs TRBV9 and TRBJ2-7; TRBD1 aligns across 8 bases. This CDR3 has 15 amino acids. With 4 bases clipped from V and 3 bases from J, the junction kept 9 bases outside the gene matches. Germline CDR1 is SGDLS and CDR2 is YYNGEE. CDR3 residues: CASSPRQGNIYEQYF. The CDR3 DNA sequence: TGTGCCAGCAGCCCGAGACAGGGGAACATCTACGAGCAGTACTTC. The full variable domain, completed using reference TRBV9 and TRBJ2-7, is DSGVTQTPKHLITATGQRVTLRCSPRSGDLSVYWYQQSLDQGLQFLIQYYNGEERAKGNILERFSAQQFPDLHSELNLSSLELGDSALYFCASSPRQGNIYEQYFGPGTRLTVT.

This CDR3 is CASRPETGFSGNTIYF. CDR3 nucleotide sequence: TGTGCCAGCAGACCAGAGACAGGGTTTTCTGGAAACACCATATATTTT. V usage is TRBV28 and J usage is TRBJ1-3; TRBD1 aligns across 7 bases. CDR3 size: 16 residues. The germline V gene encodes CDR1 MDHEN and CDR2 SYDVKM. V shed 6 bases and J 1 base; nucleotides not matched to a gene: 9.

V gene TRBV28 combines with J gene TRBJ1-2; weak D call: TRBD1 (5 bases). This CDR3 has 18 amino acids. V gave up 6 bases and J gave up 7 bases, with 30 bases separating them. Germline lookup yields CDR1 MDHEN and CDR2 SYDVKM. The CDR3 nucleotides are TGTGCCAGCAGCTCATCTCCGCGTACTCAGGGTTTCAATTCTGGCTACACCTTC. This gives the protein CASSSSPRTQGFNSGYTF.

In DNA form, the CDR3 reads TGTGCCAGCAGCGTAGGTTTGGCGACTCGCGAGCAGTACTTC. The encoded protein is CASSVGLATREQYF. The chain recombines TRBV9 with TRBJ2-7; the D is unclear. The V end was cut by 0 bases, the J end by 6 bases, with 13 bases between. Germline V gene lookup returns CDR1 SGDLS and CDR2 YYNGEE. CDR3 length: 14 residues.

The chain is built from TRBV5-6 and TRBJ2-1; D is perhaps TRBD2 (5 bases). Germline V lookup: CDR1 SGHDT, CDR2 YYEEEE. V was cut by 7 bases and J by 2 bases, with 16 bases left in between. The CDR3 is 15 residues long. In DNA form, the CDR3 reads TGTGCCAGCTTCTCCAAAGCGGCCCCCTACAATGAGCAGTTCTTC. Translated, it gives CASFSKAAPYNEQFF. Complete variable domain (other parts from reference TRBV5-6 and TRBJ2-1): DAGVTQSPTHLIKTRGQQVTLRCSPKSGHDTVSWYQQALGQGPQFIFQYYEEEERQRGNFPDRFSGHQFPNYSSELNVNALLLGDSALYLCASFSKAAPYNEQFFGPGTRLTVL.

The chain is built from TRBV4-3 and TRBJ2-1; D gene uncertain. The CDR3 is made up of 14 amino acids. Germline V gives CDR1 LGHNA, CDR2 YSLEER. Trimming removed 0 bases from V and 6 bases from J, with 9 bases in between. The CDR3 DNA is TGCGCCAGCAGCCAAGATCGTCTGCGCAATGAGCAGTTCTTC. This gives the protein CASSQDRLRNEQFF.

The chain recombines TRBV6-5 with TRBJ1-1; 10 bases match TRBD1. The CDR3 has 13 amino acids. Germline CDR1 and CDR2: MNHEY and SVGAGI. The V segment lost 4 bases and the J segment 11 bases; nucleotides outside the gene matches: 7. In nucleotides, the CDR3 is TGTGCCAGCAGTTCCGACAGGGGGCGTTTGGCTTTCTTT. Amino acids: CASSSDRGRLAFF.